A single sample is the source of the 19 T cell receptor beta chains below, sequenced in a study of cytomegalovirus exposure and HLA in healthy donors. 13 Jbeta primers and 60 Vbeta primers were used for the PCR. Method: immunoSEQ multiplex PCR; TCRdb's copy keeps in-frame clones and lacks some. The sample lists about 130,000 clones, 72% occurring once. Sequenced: PBMCs. All receptors derive from a man in his thirties or forties in good health and CMV-seronegative.

This clone has just a few counts. This chain joins TRBV7-6 and TRBJ2-3; D is perhaps TRBD2 (6 bases). V lost 4 bases to trimming and J lost 6 bases, with 11 bases between them. Germline V gene data show CDR1 as SGHVS and CDR2 as FNYEAQ. The CDR3 extends over 13 amino acids. CDR3 residues: CASSSTRGDTQYF. DNA of the CDR3: TGTGCCAGCAGCTCCACCCGGGGGGATACGCAGTATTTT.

This clone was picked up a small number of times. The J gene is TRBJ2-3, the V gene TRBV27; 7 bases map to TRBD1. J gave up 5 bases and V 2 bases, and 4 bases lay outside the gene matches. The CDR3 spans 14 residues. The V gene's germline CDR1 is MNHEY and CDR2 SMNVEV (reference sequence). The CDR3 coding sequence is TGTGCCAGCAGTTTAGACAGGGTCGGAGATACGCAGTATTTT. Translation: CASSLDRVGDTQYF.

The V gene is TRBV6-1, the J gene TRBJ2-5; D is possibly TRBD2 (5 bases). This CDR3 spans 13 amino acids. V lost 5 bases and J 2 bases, leaving 9 bases between the germline ends. Germline CDR1 and CDR2: MNHNS and SASEGT. The DNA for the CDR3 is TGTGCCAGCAGTCCTTCGGGGCAAGAGACCCAGTACTTC. It codes for CASSPSGQETQYF.

CDR3 sequence reads: CASTGTGLSNQPQHF. The CDR3 DNA reads TGTGCCAGCACCGGGACAGGCCTTAGCAATCAGCCCCAGCATTTT. The chain couples TRBV2 to TRBJ1-5; 8 nucleotides match TRBD1. This CDR3 region has 15 residues. Germline CDR1 and CDR2: SNHLY and FYNNEI. The ends lost 7 bases at V and 0 bases at J; junction bases unmatched: 5.

The rearrangement joins TRBV13 to TRBJ2-5; the match to TRBD1 covers 7 bases. Germline trimming cut 4 bases from V and 5 bases from J; bases unmatched to any gene: 10. Germline CDR1 is PRHDT and CDR2 is FYEKMQ (reference sequence). The CDR3 extends over 15 amino acids. The CDR3: CASSSPQGPGETQYF. For the CDR3, the DNA is TGTGCCAGCAGCTCGCCACAGGGGCCCGGTGAGACCCAGTACTTC.

This clone came up a few times. V and J are TRBV19 and TRBJ2-1, with TRBD2 matching 7 bases. Germline trimming cut 6 bases from V and 7 bases from J; bases unmatched to any gene: 3. The germline V gene encodes CDR1 LNHDA and CDR2 SQIVND (reference sequence). The length of the CDR3 is 12 residues. CDR3: CASRLGGNEQFF. The DNA of the CDR3 is TGTGCCAGTAGATTGGGGGGGAATGAGCAGTTCTTC.

This clone turned up a few times. A junction end diverges from the germline sequence, so it may reflect a read error. The V call is TRBV7-9, the J call TRBJ1-2; D gene uncertain. This CDR3 region has 11 residues. CDR1 is SEHNR and CDR2 is FQNEAQ in the germline V gene (reference sequence). The CDR3 region has the DNA TGTTCCAGCAGCCGTGACAATGGCTACACCTTC. It encodes CSSSRDNGYTF.

The chain joins TRBV6-5 to TRBJ2-7; 8 positions agree with TRBD1. Germline-derived CDR1 and CDR2 are MNHEY and SVGAGI. The length of the CDR3 is 15 residues. Trimming took 6 bases from V and 0 from J; bases not matched to a gene: 7. CDR3 protein: CASSSDREDSYEQYF. The CDR3 bases are TGTGCCAGCAGCTCGGACAGGGAGGACTCCTACGAGCAGTACTTC.

The genes are TRBV30 and TRBJ1-3; no definite D call. The CDR3 loop spans 13 amino acids. The V end lost 0 bases, the J end lost 4 bases, and 7 bases lay between the germline ends. Germline V gene sequence: CDR1 GTSNPN, CDR2 SVGIG (reference sequence). Here the CDR3 reads CAWSVREGNTIYF. The CDR3, as DNA: TGTGCCTGGAGTGTACGGGAGGGAAACACCATATATTTT.

The chain links TRBV29-1 to TRBJ2-5, with TRBD2 matching over 7 bases. Per germline, CDR1 SQVTM and CDR2 ANQGSEA. CDR3 size: 18 residues. V was pared by 2 bases and J by 2 bases, with 17 bases of the junction left unmatched. The CDR3 DNA reads TGCAGCGTTGAATGGCGCCTAGCGGCCGATAAGACACAAGAGACCCAGTACTTC. Translating it yields CSVEWRLAADKTQETQYF.

Regarding this clone: This CDR3 is also generated by other DNA sequences in the sample. The rearrangement links TRBV25-1 to TRBJ2-3; tentatively, D is TRBD1 (5 bases). The germline V and J ends were trimmed by 2 bases and 2 bases, with 14 bases remaining between them. Looked up from germline, CDR1 is MGHDK and CDR2 is SYGVNS. The CDR3 is 16 residues long. The CDR3: CASSELPWGNTDTQYF. CDR3 nucleotide sequence: TGTGCCAGCAGTGAACTCCCCTGGGGCAACACAGATACGCAGTATTTT.

This clone was seen a handful of times. V is TRBV11-2 and J is TRBJ1-1; 7 bases align to TRBD1. The CDR3 runs 15 residues. V lost 3 bases, J lost 0 bases, and 4 bases stayed unmatched. Germline V gives CDR1 SGHAT, CDR2 FQNNGV. Written as DNA, the CDR3 is TGTGCCAGCAGCTTTCCCAGGGGGTTGAACACTGAAGCTTTCTTT. It encodes CASSFPRGLNTEAFF.

This chain connects TRBV7-3 to TRBJ2-1; 12 bases fit TRBD2. CDR3 length: 16 residues. The junction had 9 bases not matched to a gene; V was cut back by 5 bases and J by 7 bases. Germline CDR1 is SGHTA and CDR2 is FQGTGA. The CDR3, as DNA: TGTGCCAGCAGCCCGAGTTCTAGCGGGGGGGCTAATGAGCAGTTCTTC. Translation gives CASSPSSSGGANEQFF.

In its sample, this clone was seen once. This rearrangement joins TRBV5-6 to TRBJ1-5; D not resolved. V lost 5 bases and J lost 5, with 8 bases in between. The CDR3 is 12 residues long. CDR1 SGHDT and CDR2 YYEEEE come from the germline V gene. CDR3 sequence (DNA): TGTGCCAGCAGTTTTGCGGATCAGCCCCAGCATTTT. It translates to CASSFADQPQHF.

The rearrangement uses TRBV19 and TRBJ2-7; D gene ambiguous. The CDR3 is made up of 13 amino acids. Between the trimmed V and J ends, which lost 2 bases and 2 bases, there was a span of 7 bases. Per the germline V gene, CDR1 is LNHDA and CDR2 is SQIVND (reference sequence). The CDR3 DNA reads TGTGCCAGTAGTATATCAGTAACCTACGAGCAGTACTTC. Its protein product is CASSISVTYEQYF. Supplemented by reference TRBV19 and TRBJ2-7, the full variable domain reads DGGITQSPKYLFRKEGQNVTLSCEQNLNHDAMYWYRQDPGQGLRLIYYSQIVNDFQKGDIAEGYSVSREKKESFPLTVTSAQKNPTAFYLCASSISVTYEQYFGPGTRLTVT.

V and J are TRBV5-1 and TRBJ2-7, with 14 nucleotides matching TRBD2. V dropped 6 bases and J dropped 0; count of bases not matched to a gene: 2. Per the germline V gene, CDR1 is SGHRS and CDR2 is YFSETQ. This CDR3 spans 15 amino acids. As DNA, the CDR3 is TGCGCCAGCAAGGGACTAGCGGGGGACTCCTACGAGCAGTACTTC. It specifies CASKGLAGDSYEQYF.

Written as DNA, the CDR3 is TGTGCCAGCTTGGCTGGGGGGGTAGGGACCTACAATGAGCAGTTCTTC. This codes for CASLAGGVGTYNEQFF. The chain recombines TRBV7-6 with TRBJ2-1, with TRBD2 matching 7 bases. Looked up from germline, CDR1 is SGHVS and CDR2 is FNYEAQ. The CDR3 has 16 residues. V gave up 8 bases and J gave up 2 bases; unmatched junction bases: 12.

The CDR3 loop reads CASSYADSNQPQHF. The CDR3 DNA is TGTGCCAGCAGTTACGCAGATAGCAATCAGCCCCAGCATTTT. The rearrangement links TRBV6-6 to TRBJ1-5; D unresolved. The CDR3 has 14 residues. Germline-derived CDR1 and CDR2 are MNHNY and SVGAGI (reference sequence). V lost 2 bases to trimming and J lost 0 bases, with 5 bases between them.

The chain employs TRBV9 and TRBJ2-5; D may be TRBD1 (5 bases). The last part of the DNA fits TRBJ2-7 better; the J call may be wrong. This CDR3 comprises 15 residues. Germline V CDR1 and CDR2: SGDLS, YYNGEE. The CDR3 loop reads CASSERITGPYEQYF. The CDR3 DNA sequence: TGTGCCAGCAGCGAGAGGATTACAGGACCCTACGAGCAGTACTTC.